This T cell receptor beta chain emerged from a study of blood T cell repertoires in COVID-19. Study summary: Sites in the United States, Italy and Spain provided acute and convalescent COVID-19 samples. Sources were T cells, B-cell-depleted T cells, or PBMCs; the material itself was cDNA or gDNA.

Participants, about 18 to 89 years old, spanned more than 20 US areas. As handled by the study authors: Nucleated cell number was recorded as an estimate derived from reference gene primer amplification. Sequencing was performed with immunoSEQ multiplex PCR; in TCRdb, only in-frame clones are kept and a portion is missing. The V and J calls and the clone size are those of that table, but D and trimming were determined from the DNA. The sample holds some 220,000 clones, approximately 83% seen once. Material for sequencing was PBMCs or T cells enriched from blood (not recorded which). This sequence originates from a woman aged 40 to 50 with acute COVID-19.

In DNA form, the CDR3 reads TGTGCCAGCAGCCCAGGGCGTCAAGGGGATGAGCAGTTCTTC. This gives the protein CASSPGRQGDEQFF. The chain joins TRBV7-9 to TRBJ2-1; a possible D gene is TRBD1 (5 bases). There are 14 residues in the CDR3. V lost 5 bases to trimming and J lost 8 bases, with 16 bases between them. In germline, CDR1 is SEHNR, CDR2 FQNEAQ (reference sequence).